This is a list of T cell receptor beta chains from one sample in a study of blood T cell repertoires in COVID-19. Libraries were prepared by immunoSEQ multiplex PCR; TCRdb keeps only in-frame clonotypes and omits some of them. The data contain 350,000 or so clones, 88% of them seen just once; the ten biggest clones take up approximately 0.97%. Material for sequencing was PBMCs or T cells enriched from blood (not recorded which). These receptors were obtained from a young woman who had been exposed to COVID-19. Both conserved end residues are part of each CDR3. The D gene is left open where the match is weak. For some rows the clone size is stated as once, few or many, or as a class when expanded; others skip it.

TRBJ1-1	-	-	TRBV5-8	TGTGCCAGCAGCAGAGACAGACGCACTGAAGCTTTCTTT	CASSRDRRTEAFF
TRBJ1-5	TRBD1	-	TRBV19	TGTGCCAGCAAAGACAGGCCCCGGGCAGGGGGTCAGCCCCAGCATTTT	CASKDRPRAGGQPQHF
TRBJ2-7	TRBD2	once	TRBV9	TGTGCCAGCAGCGGAGCTAGCGGCGGCCAGTACTTC	CASSGASGGQYF
TRBJ2-7	-	-	TRBV12-2	TGTGCAAGTCGCTTAGTAGCGGCGGGCAGGGACTACGAGCAGTACTTC	CASRLVAAGRDYEQYF
TRBJ1-5	-	-	TRBV30	TGTGCCTGGAAGGGAGACAGGTTGGGTCAGCCCCAGCATTTT	CAWKGDRLGQPQHF
TRBJ2-1	TRBD2	-	TRBV19	TGTGCCAGTAGTATTCGACTAGCCGCCAATGAGCAGTTCTTC	CASSIRLAANEQFF
TRBJ2-3	-	-	TRBV23-1	TGCGCCAGCAGTCAATCCGGGTCTTTGAGAGAGACAGATACGCAGTATTTT	CASSQSGSLRETDTQYF
TRBJ1-3	TRBD1	-	TRBV28	TGTGCCAGCACCATACAGGGGTTGTCTGGAAACACCATATATTTT	CASTIQGLSGNTIYF
TRBJ2-7	TRBD2	-	TRBV3-1/TRBV3-2	TGTGCCAGCAGCCATGAGGGACTAGCGAACTACGAGCAGTACTTC	CASSHEGLANYEQYF
TRBJ2-5	TRBD2	-	TRBV28	TGTGCCAGCAGTTCGCTACTGGGACTAGCGGGCACCCAGTACTTC	CASSSLLGLAGTQYF
TRBJ2-7	-	-	TRBV6-5	TGTGCCAGCAGTTACTCGTCGGGTTCCGAGGAGCAGTACTTC	CASSYSSGSEEQYF
TRBJ2-5	-	few	TRBV25-1	TGTGCCAGCAGTGAATCCGGTCGGGAGACCCAGTACTTC	CASSESGRETQYF
TRBJ2-7	-	-	TRBV9	TGTGCCAGCAGCCGCTACGGGACTCCAACTCTCGAGCAGTACTTC	CASSRYGTPTLEQYF
TRBJ1-2	TRBD1	-	TRBV15	TGTGCCACCAGCAGAGCGCCGGGACAGGGAAGTGGCTACACCTTC	CATSRAPGQGSGYTF
TRBJ2-1	TRBD2	once	TRBV18	TGTGCCAGCTCACCTAAGGGACTAGCGGTATACAATGAGCAGTTCTTC	CASSPKGLAVYNEQFF
TRBJ2-5	-	-	TRBV28	TGTGCCAGCACCTTAGGGGGGGCCGGAGAGACCCAGTACTTC	CASTLGGAGETQYF
TRBJ2-7	TRBD2	few	TRBV15	TGTGCCACCAGTCCGAGCGGGACCTACGAGCAGTACTTC	CATSPSGTYEQYF
TRBJ1-1	-	-	TRBV5-1	TGCGCCAGCAGCTTGGAGAGCGACAACACTGAAGCTTTCTTT	CASSLESDNTEAFF
TRBJ1-5	TRBD1	-	TRBV6-5	TGTGCCAGCAGCTCCGACAGGGGCCAAGGTCAGCCCCAGCATTTT	CASSSDRGQGQPQHF
TRBJ2-2	TRBD2	-	TRBV4-2	TGTGCCAGCAAAGGCCTAGCGGGGTATAACACCGGGGAGCTGTTTTTT	CASKGLAGYNTGELFF
TRBJ2-7	-	-	TRBV28	TGTGCCAGCACCCCAACAGCGGCATACGAGCAGTACTTC	CASTPTAAYEQYF
TRBJ1-3	TRBD1	-	TRBV28	TGTGCCAGCAGACCCGGGACAGGGGCGAACACCATATATTTT	CASRPGTGANTIYF
TRBJ2-3	TRBD1	few	TRBV7-3	TGTGCCAGCAGCCTACAGGGGGCGATCCCAGATACGCAGTATTTT	CASSLQGAIPDTQYF
TRBJ2-3	TRBD2	once	TRBV10-3	TGTGCCACCTCACGGCAGGGAGGGACAGATACGCAGTATTTT	CATSRQGGTDTQYF
TRBJ1-4	-	-	TRBV18	TGTGCCAGCTCACCACCGCCTCAGGGGCGCGGGAATGAAAAACTGTTTTTT	CASSPPPQGRGNEKLFF
TRBJ2-1	-	-	TRBV27	TGTGCCAGCAGTAAAGGTCAGGGGCTAGATTCCTACAATGAGCAGTTCTTC	CASSKGQGLDSYNEQFF
TRBJ2-3	TRBD2	-	TRBV3-1/TRBV3-2	TGTGCCAGCAGCCGGAATCCTAGCGGAAGCACAGATACGCAGTATTTT	CASSRNPSGSTDTQYF
TRBJ1-1	TRBD1	-	TRBV7-3	TGTGCCAGCAGGGGACAGTGGAACACTGAAGCTTTCTTT	CASRGQWNTEAFF
TRBJ2-3	TRBD2	-	TRBV9	TGTGCCAGCAGCCCCGGGGGGGGTACGGGAGTGACAGATACGCAGTATTTT	CASSPGGGTGVTDTQYF
TRBJ1-6	-	-	TRBV5-1	TGCGCCAGCAGCCTCCCACAGGGAGAATCGAATTCACCCCTCCACTTT	CASSLPQGESNSPLHF
TRBJ2-7	TRBD2	-	TRBV5-6	TGTGCCAGCAGCTTGGCCGGGACTAGCGGGAGGGCCTACGAGCAGTACTTC	CASSLAGTSGRAYEQYF
TRBJ1-6	TRBD1	once	TRBV19	TGTGCCAGTGGCCGGGGACAGGGTAATTCACCCCTCCACTTT	CASGRGQGNSPLHF
TRBJ1-1	-	-	TRBV12-5	TGTGCTAGTGGTTTGCCCACTGAGGGCGGGGCGAAGAACGAAGCTTTCTTT	CASGLPTEGGAKNEAFF
TRBJ1-5	-	-	TRBV11-2	TGTGCCAGCAGCTTATTGGGCAATAGCAATCAGCCCCAGCATTTT	CASSLLGNSNQPQHF
TRBJ2-2	-	-	TRBV24-1	TGTGCCACCAGGGGCAGCCTGAACACCGGGGAGCTGTTTTTT	CATRGSLNTGELFF
TRBJ2-7	-	once	TRBV7-5	TGTGCCAGAAGCTTAGGTGTGAAGAACTTTCTTAGCTACGAGCAGTACTTC	CARSLGVKNFLSYEQYF
TRBJ1-2	-	few	TRBV2	TGTGCCAGCAGTGAAGGTCCCCAGGGAGGCTACACCTTC	CASSEGPQGGYTF
TRBJ2-5	TRBD2	few	TRBV5-1	TGCGCCAGCAGCTTGACTAGCGCGCAAGAGACCCAGTACTTC	CASSLTSAQETQYF
TRBJ1-2	-	-	TRBV7-8	TGTGCCAGCAGCTTAGTTAGGTCGGGTTCCTATGGCTACACCTTC	CASSLVRSGSYGYTF